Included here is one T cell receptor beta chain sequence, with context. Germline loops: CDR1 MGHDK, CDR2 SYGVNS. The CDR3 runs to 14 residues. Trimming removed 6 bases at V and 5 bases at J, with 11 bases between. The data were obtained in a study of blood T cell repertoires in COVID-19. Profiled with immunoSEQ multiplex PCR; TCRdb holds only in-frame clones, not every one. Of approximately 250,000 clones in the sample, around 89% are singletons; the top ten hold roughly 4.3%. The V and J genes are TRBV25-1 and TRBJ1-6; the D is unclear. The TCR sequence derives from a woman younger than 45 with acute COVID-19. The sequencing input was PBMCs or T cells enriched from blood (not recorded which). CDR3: CASSEAGNNSPLHF. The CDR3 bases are TGTGCCAGCAGCGAAGCCGGTAATAATTCACCCCTCCACTTT.